Following are 24 T cell receptor beta chains from one sample sequenced in a study of control samples from healthy donors and cancer patients. Sequencing used immunoSEQ multiplex PCR; TCRdb keeps in-frame clones, though not all of them. This sample has about 120,000 clones, with around 93% found just once. Sequenced material: PBMCs. The receptors were sampled from a man aged 50 or older with head and neck cancer.

The V gene is TRBV7-3, the J gene TRBJ2-7; 8 nucleotides agree with TRBD2. J was trimmed by 9 bases and V by 9 bases; bases with no gene match: 13. Germline V CDR1 and CDR2: SGHTA, FQGTGA. This CDR3 region has 13 residues. CDR3 region: CASSSGGQTRQYF. The DNA of the CDR3 is TGTGCCAGTTCGAGCGGGGGTCAAACGAGGCAGTACTTC.

The chain combines TRBV6-5 with TRBJ1-1; no firm D call. Germline-derived CDR1 and CDR2 are MNHEY and SVGAGI. The CDR3 covers 16 residues. Trimming cost V 2 bases and J 1 base, with 14 bases left between them. The CDR3 DNA reads TGTGCCAGCAGTTACGGGGTGGGGTATAAGAACACTGAAGCTTTCTTT. Translation: CASSYGVGYKNTEAFF.

The chain combines TRBV24-1 with TRBJ1-1, with D uncertain. This CDR3 is built from 15 residues. Deletions cut 4 bases from V and 4 bases from J, with 15 bases between. Germline V gives CDR1 KGHDR, CDR2 SFDVKD. CDR3 in amino acids: CATSDPDPVSTEAFF. The CDR3 bases are TGTGCCACCAGTGACCCGGACCCCGTGAGCACTGAAGCTTTCTTT.

The rearrangement links TRBV20-1 to TRBJ1-2; D remains ambiguous. The V and J ends lost 6 bases and 4 bases respectively, with 9 bases between them. The length of the CDR3 is 11 residues. The germline V gene has CDR1 DFQATT and CDR2 SNEGSKA (reference sequence). The CDR3 is CSALLSYGYTF. Written as DNA, the CDR3 is TGCAGTGCCCTCCTGAGCTATGGCTACACCTTC.

The chain couples TRBV19 to TRBJ2-3, with 10 bases aligning to TRBD2. Germline values: CDR1 LNHDA, CDR2 SQIVND (reference sequence). The CDR3 extends over 13 amino acids. V lost 5 bases to trimming and J lost 14 bases; unmatched junction nucleotides: 10. CDR3 sequence: CASSVESGGARYF. The DNA of the CDR3 is TGTGCCAGTAGTGTTGAGAGCGGGGGGGCTAGGTATTTT. The full variable domain, completed using reference TRBV19 and TRBJ2-3, is DGGITQSPKYLFRKEGQNVTLSCEQNLNHDAMYWYRQDPGQGLRLIYYSQIVNDFQKGDIAEGYSVSREKKESFPLTVTSAQKNPTAFYLCASSVESGGARYFGPGTRLTVL.

This clone was seen just once. In nucleotides, the CDR3 is TGTGCCAGCAGCTTCGGACAGGGGGACGCTGAAGCTTTCTTT. This gives the protein CASSFGQGDAEAFF. This sequence joins TRBV11-2 and TRBJ1-1; 10 bases agree with TRBD1. Germline V gene sequence: CDR1 SGHAT, CDR2 FQNNGV. The CDR3 length is 14 residues. The V gene end was trimmed by 3 bases and the J gene end by 6 bases; junction bases not matched to a gene: 4.

CDR3 loop: CASSSYGDIQPGELFF. The CDR3 DNA is TGTGCCAGCAGTTCATATGGGGACATCCAACCCGGGGAGCTGTTTTTT. The genes are TRBV27 and TRBJ2-2; D might be TRBD1 (6 bases). V was cut by 4 bases and J by 6 bases, with 18 bases left in between. Germline loops: CDR1 MNHEY, CDR2 SMNVEV (reference sequence). The CDR3 consists of 16 residues.

This clone was recorded once. The chain employs TRBV5-6 and TRBJ1-2; 11 bases are a match to TRBD1. The CDR3 length is 14 residues. The V gene end was trimmed by 4 bases and the J gene end by 6 bases; junction bases not matched to a gene: 5. CDR1 is SGHDT and CDR2 is YYEEEE in the germline V gene. CDR3 nucleotide sequence: TGTGCCAGCAGCACCGGGACAGGGGGGAATGGCTACACCTTC. Its protein product is CASSTGTGGNGYTF.

CDR3: CASSVGRANTEAFF. The CDR3 nucleotides are TGTGCCAGCAGCGTGGGTCGGGCGAACACTGAAGCTTTCTTT. This chain joins TRBV11-3 and TRBJ1-1; no firm D call. The CDR3 is 14 amino acids. CDR1 is SGHNT and CDR2 is YENEEA in the germline V gene. Trimming took off 5 bases at V and 1 base at J, with 11 bases between the two ends.

This chain joins TRBV4-3 and TRBJ2-1; D is unresolved. V gave up 5 bases and J gave up 0 bases, with 11 bases separating them. This CDR3 comprises 15 residues. The germline gives CDR1 LGHNA, CDR2 YSLEER. DNA for the CDR3: TGCGCCAGCAGCGGGCTCTCAGGCTCCTACAATGAGCAGTTCTTC. Amino acids: CASSGLSGSYNEQFF.

The sample holds a few counts of this clone. The J gene is TRBJ1-4, the V gene TRBV5-1; D perhaps matches TRBD1 (6 bases). CDR3 size: 15 residues. V lost 4 bases, J lost 5 bases, and 15 bases lay in between. CDR1 is SGHRS and CDR2 is YFSETQ in the germline V gene. Here the CDR3 reads CASSRLQGRNEKLFF. CDR3 sequence (DNA): TGCGCCAGCAGCCGGTTGCAGGGGCGCAATGAAAAACTGTTTTTT.

The gene calls are TRBV3-1 (or the pseudogene TRBV3-2) and TRBJ2-7; the D gene is possibly TRBD1 (6 bases). The V gene lost 3 bases and the J gene lost 4 bases, with 10 bases spanning the gap. The CDR3 is made up of 13 amino acids. Germline V lookup: CDR1 LGHDT, CDR2 YNNKEL (reference sequence). CDR3 coding DNA: TGTGCCAGCAGCCAGGGTCAGGGGTACGAGCAGTACTTC. It specifies CASSQGQGYEQYF.

This clone was counted once. V and J are TRBV5-4 and TRBJ2-3; D unclear. The CDR3 has 15 amino acids. Between the trimmed V and J ends, which lost 2 bases and 1 base, there was a span of 11 bases. Germline CDR1 SGHNT, CDR2 YYREEE (reference sequence). In DNA, the CDR3 is TGTGCCAGCAGCTTACGAAAGGCGGGCACAGATACGCAGTATTTT. Amino acids: CASSLRKAGTDTQYF.

In this sample, this clone turned up once. The chain couples TRBV12-3 or TRBV12-4 to TRBJ1-3; D possibly corresponds to TRBD1 (5 bases). This CDR3 spans 13 amino acids. V was shortened by 3 bases and J by 5 bases, with 8 bases between the two germline ends. This CDR3 reads CASSFGGRNTIYF. CDR3 nucleotide sequence: TGTGCCAGCAGTTTCGGGGGACGAAACACCATATATTTT.

The gene calls are TRBV6-1 and TRBJ2-3; a weak D match, TRBD1 (6 bases). The CDR3 runs to 18 residues. Trimming removed 3 bases at V and 6 bases at J, with 25 bases between. Per the germline V gene, CDR1 is MNHNS and CDR2 is SASEGT. CDR3 residues: CASSEVQVVRGRPDTQYF. CDR3 in DNA: TGTGCCAGCAGTGAGGTCCAGGTAGTCAGGGGCCGACCTGATACGCAGTATTTT.

J is TRBJ2-7 and V is TRBV5-1; 14 bases fit TRBD2. CDR1 is SGHRS, CDR2 YFSETQ, per germline. The trim removed 0 bases at V and 4 bases at J, leaving 6 bases unmatched. The CDR3 runs to 17 residues. This CDR3 is CASSLAGTSGGLYEQYF. The DNA for the CDR3 is TGCGCCAGCAGCTTGGCCGGGACTAGCGGGGGTCTATACGAGCAGTACTTC.

This rearrangement joins TRBV28 to TRBJ2-2; D ambiguous. The CDR3 totals 15 residues. CDR1 and CDR2 (germline): MDHEN, SYDVKM. Trimming removed 2 bases at V and 1 base at J, with 8 bases between. CDR3 region: CASSLPMGNTGELFF. In DNA form, the CDR3 reads TGTGCCAGCAGTTTACCGATGGGGAACACCGGGGAGCTGTTTTTT.

V usage is TRBV5-8 and J usage is TRBJ1-1, with unresolved D. The V end lost 3 bases, the J end lost 0 bases, and 6 bases lay between the germline ends. The CDR3 is made up of 13 amino acids. Germline V lookup: CDR1 SGHTS, CDR2 YDEGEE. DNA of the CDR3: TGTGCCAGCAGCTCTAAGCTGAACACTGAAGCTTTCTTT. This translates into CASSSKLNTEAFF.

The chain recombines TRBV2 with TRBJ1-5; D is ambiguous. V was cut by 6 bases and J by 4 bases, with 10 bases left in between. The CDR3 totals 13 residues. Germline CDR1 reads SNHLY; CDR2 reads FYNNEI. CDR3 amino acids: CASSGSLNQPQHF. CDR3 DNA: TGTGCCAGCAGCGGGAGCTTAAATCAGCCCCAGCATTTT.

The chain carries TRBV6-5 and TRBJ1-2; unclear D gene. Germline lookup yields CDR1 MNHEY and CDR2 SVGAGI. The CDR3 is 15 residues long. V lost 0 bases, J lost 0 bases, and 8 bases lay in between. The CDR3 is CASSYSPDANYGYTF. The CDR3 nucleotides are TGTGCCAGCAGTTACTCTCCAGACGCTAACTATGGCTACACCTTC.

About this clone itself: The junction departs from the called germline gene at one end, perhaps through a read error. Within the sample, other DNA sequences also encode this same CDR3. The V gene is TRBV6-5, the J gene TRBJ2-4; TRBD2 might be the D (5 bases). The CDR3 contains 15 residues. CDR1 MNHEY and CDR2 SVGAGI come from the germline V gene. The CDR3 region is CASPRLAGPAVDQYF. CDR3 sequence (DNA): TGTGCCAGTCCCCGTCTGGCGGGCCCCGCGGTGGATCAGTATTTC.

The chain couples TRBV24-1 to TRBJ2-1; D is possibly TRBD2 (5 bases). Germline-derived CDR1 and CDR2 are KGHDR and SFDVKD. The germline V and J ends were trimmed by 4 bases and 5 bases, with 14 bases remaining between them. CDR3 length: 15 amino acids. The CDR3 loop reads CATSDPRTLNNEQFF. In DNA, the CDR3 is TGTGCCACCAGTGACCCAAGGACTCTAAACAATGAGCAGTTCTTC.

The chain joins TRBV7-8 to TRBJ1-2, with TRBD1 identical over 8 bases. The V gene's germline CDR1 is SGHVS and CDR2 FQNEAQ. The CDR3 is 15 amino acids. J was trimmed by 6 bases and V by 3 bases; bases with no gene match: 9. The CDR3: CASSFYPGQGDGYTF. Written as DNA, the CDR3 is TGTGCCAGCAGCTTCTATCCAGGACAGGGAGATGGCTACACCTTC.

This chain connects TRBV5-1 to TRBJ2-1; weak D call: TRBD2 (5 bases). Per the germline V gene, CDR1 is SGHRS and CDR2 is YFSETQ. Trimming cost V 7 bases and J 3 bases, with 20 bases left between them. This CDR3 comprises 16 residues. The CDR3 reads CASRGLPWFYYNEQFF. The CDR3 DNA reads as TGCGCCAGCCGGGGTCTCCCCTGGTTCTACTACAATGAGCAGTTCTTC.